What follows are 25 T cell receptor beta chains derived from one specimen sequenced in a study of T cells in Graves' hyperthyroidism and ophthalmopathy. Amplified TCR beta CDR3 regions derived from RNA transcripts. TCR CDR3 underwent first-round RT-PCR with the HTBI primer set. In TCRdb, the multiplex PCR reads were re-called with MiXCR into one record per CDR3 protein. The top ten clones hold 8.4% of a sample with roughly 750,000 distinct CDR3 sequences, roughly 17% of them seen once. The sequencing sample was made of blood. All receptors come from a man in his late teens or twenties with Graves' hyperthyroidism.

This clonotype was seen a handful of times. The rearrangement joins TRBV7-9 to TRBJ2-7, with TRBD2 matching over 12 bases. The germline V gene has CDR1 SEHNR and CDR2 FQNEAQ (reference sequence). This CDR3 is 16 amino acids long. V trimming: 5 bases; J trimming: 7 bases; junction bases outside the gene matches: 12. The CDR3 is CASSPGLAGSPEEQYF. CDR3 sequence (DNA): TGTGCCAGCAGCCCCGGACTAGCGGGGTCCCCCGAGGAGCAGTACTTC.

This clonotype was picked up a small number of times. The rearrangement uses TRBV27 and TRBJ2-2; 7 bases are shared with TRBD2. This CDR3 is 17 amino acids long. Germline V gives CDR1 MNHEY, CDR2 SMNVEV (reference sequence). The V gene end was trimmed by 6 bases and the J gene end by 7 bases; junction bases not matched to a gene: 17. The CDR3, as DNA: TGTGCCAGCAGGCACCCTAGGGCGGGAGTTTTTGGCGGGGAGCTGTTTTTT. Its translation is CASRHPRAGVFGGELFF.

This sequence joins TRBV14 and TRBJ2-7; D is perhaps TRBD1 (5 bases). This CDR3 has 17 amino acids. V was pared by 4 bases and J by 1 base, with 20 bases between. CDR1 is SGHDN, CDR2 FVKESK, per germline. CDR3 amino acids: CASSRLRVSPMSYEQYF. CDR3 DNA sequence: TGTGCCAGCAGCCGCCTCAGGGTTTCCCCGATGTCCTACGAGCAGTACTTC.

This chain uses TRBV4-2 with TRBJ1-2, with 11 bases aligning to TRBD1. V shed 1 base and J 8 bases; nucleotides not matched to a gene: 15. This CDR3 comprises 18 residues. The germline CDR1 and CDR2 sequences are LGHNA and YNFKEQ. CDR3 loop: CASSQVLCPGQGDKGYTF. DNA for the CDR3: TGTGCCAGCAGCCAAGTGTTGTGCCCGGGACAGGGGGATAAGGGCTACACCTTC.

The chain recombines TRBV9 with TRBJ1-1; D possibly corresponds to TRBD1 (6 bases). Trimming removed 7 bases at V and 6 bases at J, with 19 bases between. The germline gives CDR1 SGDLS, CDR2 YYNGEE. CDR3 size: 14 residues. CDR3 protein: CASGRGRTVSEAFF. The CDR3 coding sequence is TGTGCCAGCGGAAGGGGAAGGACAGTCTCTGAAGCTTTCTTT. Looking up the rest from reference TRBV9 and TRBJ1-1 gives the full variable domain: DSGVTQTPKHLITATGQRVTLRCSPRSGDLSVYWYQQSLDQGLQFLIQYYNGEERAKGNILERFSAQQFPDLHSELNLSSLELGDSALYFCASGRGRTVSEAFFGQGTRLTVV.

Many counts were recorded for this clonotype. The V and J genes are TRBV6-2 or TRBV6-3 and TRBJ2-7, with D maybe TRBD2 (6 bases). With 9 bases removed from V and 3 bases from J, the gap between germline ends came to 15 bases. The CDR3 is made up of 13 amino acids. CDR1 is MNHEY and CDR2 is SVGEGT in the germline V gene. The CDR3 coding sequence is TGTGCCAGTTCCGGGAGAACACACTACGAGCAGTACTTC. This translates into CASSGRTHYEQYF.

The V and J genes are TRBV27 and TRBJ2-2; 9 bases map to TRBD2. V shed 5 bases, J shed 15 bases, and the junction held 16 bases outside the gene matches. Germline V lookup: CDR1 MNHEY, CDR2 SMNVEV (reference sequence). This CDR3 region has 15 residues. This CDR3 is CASSLAGSGGRALFF. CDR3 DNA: TGTGCCAGCAGTCTAGCCGGTAGTGGCGGGAGGGCGTTGTTTTTT.

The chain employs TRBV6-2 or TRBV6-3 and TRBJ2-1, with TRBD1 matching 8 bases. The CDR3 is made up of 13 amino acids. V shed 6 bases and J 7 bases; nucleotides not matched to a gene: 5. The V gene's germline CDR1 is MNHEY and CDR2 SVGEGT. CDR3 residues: CASRRTGSNEQFF. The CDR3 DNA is TGTGCCAGCAGAAGGACAGGGTCAAATGAGCAGTTCTTC.

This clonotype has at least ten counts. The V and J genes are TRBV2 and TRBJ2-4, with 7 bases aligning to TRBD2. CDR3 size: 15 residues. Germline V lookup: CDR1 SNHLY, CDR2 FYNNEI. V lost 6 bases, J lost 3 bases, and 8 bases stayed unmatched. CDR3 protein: CASRRELGFKNIQYF. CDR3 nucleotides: TGTGCCAGCAGGCGGGAGTTAGGGTTCAAAAACATTCAGTACTTC.

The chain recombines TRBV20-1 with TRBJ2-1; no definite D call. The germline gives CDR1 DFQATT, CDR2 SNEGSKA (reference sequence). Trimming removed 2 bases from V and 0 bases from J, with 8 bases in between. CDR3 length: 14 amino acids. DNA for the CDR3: TGCAGTGCTAGAAAGGGCTACTCCTACAATGAGCAGTTCTTC. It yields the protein CSARKGYSYNEQFF.

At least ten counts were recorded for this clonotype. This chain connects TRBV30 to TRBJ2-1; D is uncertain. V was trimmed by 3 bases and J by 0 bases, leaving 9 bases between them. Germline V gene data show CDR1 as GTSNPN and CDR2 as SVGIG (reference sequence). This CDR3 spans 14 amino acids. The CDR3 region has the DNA TGTGCCTGGAGACCTGATAGCTCCTACAATGAGCAGTTCTTC. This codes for CAWRPDSSYNEQFF. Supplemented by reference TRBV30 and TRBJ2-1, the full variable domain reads SQTIHQWPATLVQPVGSPLSLECTVEGTSNPNLYWYRQAAGRGLQLLFYSVGIGQISSEVPQNLSASRPQDRQFILSSKKLLLSDSGFYLCAWRPDSSYNEQFFGPGTRLTVL.

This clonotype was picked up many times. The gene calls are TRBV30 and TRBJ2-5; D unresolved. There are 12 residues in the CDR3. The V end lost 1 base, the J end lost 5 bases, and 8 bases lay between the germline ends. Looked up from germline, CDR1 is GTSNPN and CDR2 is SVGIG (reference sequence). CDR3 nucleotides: TGTGCCTGGAGTGGGAGTCTGGAGACCCAGTACTTC. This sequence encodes CAWSGSLETQYF. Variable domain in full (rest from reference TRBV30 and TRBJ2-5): SQTIHQWPATLVQPVGSPLSLECTVEGTSNPNLYWYRQAAGRGLQLLFYSVGIGQISSEVPQNLSASRPQDRQFILSSKKLLLSDSGFYLCAWSGSLETQYFGPGTRLLVL.

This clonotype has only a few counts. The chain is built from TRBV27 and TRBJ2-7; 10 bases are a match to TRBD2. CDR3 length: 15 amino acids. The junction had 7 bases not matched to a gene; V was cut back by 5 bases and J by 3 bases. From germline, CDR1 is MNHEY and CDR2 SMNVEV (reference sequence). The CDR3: CASSPSAGGLYEQYF. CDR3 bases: TGTGCCAGCAGTCCGTCAGCGGGAGGGCTCTACGAGCAGTACTTC.

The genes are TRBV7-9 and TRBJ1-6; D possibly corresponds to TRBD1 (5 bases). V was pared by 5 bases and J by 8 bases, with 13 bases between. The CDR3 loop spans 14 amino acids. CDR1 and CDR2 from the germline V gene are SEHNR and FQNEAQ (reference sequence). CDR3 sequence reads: CASSGGGGYSPLHF. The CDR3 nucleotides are TGTGCCAGCAGCGGCGGGGGGGGTTATTCACCCCTCCACTTT.

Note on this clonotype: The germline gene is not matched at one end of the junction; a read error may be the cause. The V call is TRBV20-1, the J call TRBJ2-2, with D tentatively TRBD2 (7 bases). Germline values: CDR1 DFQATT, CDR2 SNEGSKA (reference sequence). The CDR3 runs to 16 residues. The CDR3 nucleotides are TGCAGTGCCAGAGATACAAGGAGGGGGGGTTCCGGGGAGCTGTTTTTT. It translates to CSARDTRRGGSGELFF.

The CDR3 nucleotides are TGCGCCAGCAGCCACGGGATTACAGGGGGCGGTTCACCCCTCCACTTT. It translates to CASSHGITGGGSPLHF. The chain uses TRBV4-1 and TRBJ1-6; 9 bases are a match to TRBD1. Per the germline V gene, CDR1 is MGHRA and CDR2 is YSYEKL. Germline trimming cut 3 bases from V and 9 bases from J; bases unmatched to any gene: 9. This CDR3 is built from 16 residues.

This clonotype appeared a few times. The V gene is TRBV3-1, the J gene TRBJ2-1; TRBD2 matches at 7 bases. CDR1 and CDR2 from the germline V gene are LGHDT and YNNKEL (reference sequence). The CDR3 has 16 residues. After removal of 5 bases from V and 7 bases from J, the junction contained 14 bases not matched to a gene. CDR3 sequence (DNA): TGTGCCAGCAGCTCACCTAGCGGTCTAGGTGGGAATGAGCAGTTCTTC. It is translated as CASSSPSGLGGNEQFF.

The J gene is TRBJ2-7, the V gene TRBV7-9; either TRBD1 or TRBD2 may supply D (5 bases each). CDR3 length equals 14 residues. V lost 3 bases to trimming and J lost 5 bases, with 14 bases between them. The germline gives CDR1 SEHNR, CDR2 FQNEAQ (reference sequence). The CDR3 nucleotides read TGTGCCAGCAGCTTTCCGATGGGGACCCACGAGCAGTACTTC. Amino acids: CASSFPMGTHEQYF. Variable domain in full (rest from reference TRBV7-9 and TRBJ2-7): DTGVSQNPRHKITKRGQNVTFRCDPISEHNRLYWYRQTLGQGPEFLTYFQNEAQLEKSRLLSDRFSAERPKGSFSTLEIQRTEQGDSAMYLCASSFPMGTHEQYFGPGTRLTVT.

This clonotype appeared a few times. The CDR3: CASSPLSRGGFETQYF. The CDR3 DNA sequence: TGCGCCAGCAGCCCATTAAGCAGAGGTGGTTTCGAGACCCAGTACTTC. The V call is TRBV4-1, the J call TRBJ2-5, with D hard to call. Per the germline V gene, CDR1 is MGHRA and CDR2 is YSYEKL. Trimming removed 4 bases at V and 5 bases at J, with 20 bases between. The CDR3 runs 16 residues.

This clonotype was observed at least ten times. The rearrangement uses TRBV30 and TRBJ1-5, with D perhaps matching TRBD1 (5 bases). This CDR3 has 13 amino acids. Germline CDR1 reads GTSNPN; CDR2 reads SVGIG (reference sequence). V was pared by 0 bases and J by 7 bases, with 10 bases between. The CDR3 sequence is CAWSVQGEQPQHF. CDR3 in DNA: TGTGCCTGGAGTGTTCAGGGCGAACAGCCCCAGCATTTT.

This CDR3 is CASSLSPWVGINTEAFF. CDR3 nucleotide sequence: TGTGCCAGCAGCCTATCGCCCTGGGTAGGGATAAACACTGAAGCTTTCTTT. The gene calls are TRBV7-9 and TRBJ1-1; no clear D gene. The CDR3 loop spans 17 amino acids. CDR1 and CDR2 (germline): SEHNR, FQNEAQ (reference sequence). The V end was cut by 5 bases, the J end by 2 bases, with 21 bases between.

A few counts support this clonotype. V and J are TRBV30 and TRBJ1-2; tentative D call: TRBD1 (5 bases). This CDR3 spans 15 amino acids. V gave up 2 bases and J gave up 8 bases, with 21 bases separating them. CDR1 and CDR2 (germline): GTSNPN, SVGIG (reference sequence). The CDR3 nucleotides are TGTGCCTGGAGTTCAACCCCCGGGACCCGGGGCGGCTACACCTTC. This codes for CAWSSTPGTRGGYTF.

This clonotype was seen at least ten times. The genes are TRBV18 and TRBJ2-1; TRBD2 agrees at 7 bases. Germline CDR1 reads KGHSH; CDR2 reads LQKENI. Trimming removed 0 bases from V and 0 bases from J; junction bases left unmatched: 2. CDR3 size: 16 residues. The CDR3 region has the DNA TGTGCCAGCTCACCACCGGGGGGGGACTCCTACAATGAGCAGTTCTTC. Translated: CASSPPGGDSYNEQFF. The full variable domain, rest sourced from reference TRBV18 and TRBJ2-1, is NAGVMQNPRHLVRRRGQEARLRCSPMKGHSHVYWYRQLPEEGLKFMVYLQKENIIDESGMPKERFSAEFPKEGPSILRIQQVVRGDSAAYFCASSPPGGDSYNEQFFGPGTRLTVL.

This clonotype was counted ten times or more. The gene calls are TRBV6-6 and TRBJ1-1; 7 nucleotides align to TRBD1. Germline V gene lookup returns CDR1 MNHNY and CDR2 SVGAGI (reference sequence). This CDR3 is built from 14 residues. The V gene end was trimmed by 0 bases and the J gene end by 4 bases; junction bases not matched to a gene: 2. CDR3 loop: CASSYSRDSTEAFF. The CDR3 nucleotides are TGTGCCAGCAGTTACTCTAGGGACAGCACTGAAGCTTTCTTT.

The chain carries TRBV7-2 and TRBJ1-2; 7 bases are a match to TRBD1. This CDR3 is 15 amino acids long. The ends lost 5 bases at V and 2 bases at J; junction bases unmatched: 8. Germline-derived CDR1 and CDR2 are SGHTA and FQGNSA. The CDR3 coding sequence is TGTGCCAGCAGCAGGGGGCTGTGCCGAAACTATGGCTACACCTTC. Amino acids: CASSRGLCRNYGYTF.